The 24 T cell receptor beta chains below come from one sample, sequenced in a study of spatial heterogeneity in lung cancer. One entry per CDR3 protein, called by TCRdb with MiXCR from the 5' RACE reads. The sample shows fewer than 100,000 distinct CDR3 sequences, 15% to 20% of them seen only once. Stated time point: blood at routine non-recurrence follow-up after resection. The material sequenced was PBMCs, taken at follow-up. These receptors all stem from a male donor with early-stage non-small cell lung cancer.

This clonotype was picked up a small number of times. The rearrangement uses TRBV20-1 and TRBJ2-1; 9 bases fit TRBD2. With V trimmed by 2 bases and J by 5 bases, 7 bases remained unmatched. This CDR3 region has 15 residues. CDR1 and CDR2 from the germline V gene are DFQATT and SNEGSKA (reference sequence). CDR3 sequence: CSARPSGRTNNEQFF. DNA for the CDR3: TGCAGTGCTAGACCAAGCGGGAGGACTAACAATGAGCAGTTCTTC.

The rearrangement links TRBV4-3 to TRBJ2-2, with D possibly being TRBD2 (6 bases). The CDR3 is made up of 15 amino acids. Germline loops: CDR1 LGHNA, CDR2 YSLEER. V lost 0 bases to trimming and J lost 5 bases, with 10 bases between them. CDR3 nucleotide sequence: TGCGCCAGCAGCCAAGATCATGGAGGGACCGGGGAGCTGTTTTTT. Its translation: CASSQDHGGTGELFF.

The gene calls are TRBV24-1 and TRBJ2-1; 10 bases map to TRBD2. CDR3 length: 17 residues. Losses at the gene ends were 4 bases for V and 6 bases for J; bases not matched to a gene: 11. Germline V lookup: CDR1 KGHDR, CDR2 SFDVKD. CDR3 in DNA: TGTGCCACCAGTGACCCGTGGGGGACTAGCGCCGCCAATGAGCAGTTCTTC. Translated, it gives CATSDPWGTSAANEQFF.

The chain combines TRBV12-3 or TRBV12-4 with TRBJ2-1; 9 nucleotides align to TRBD1. This CDR3 contains 11 residues. The trim removed 6 bases at V and 10 bases at J, leaving 1 base unmatched. This CDR3 reads CASRDRGEQFF. CDR3 nucleotides: TGTGCCAGCAGGGACAGGGGAGAGCAGTTCTTC.

This clonotype was observed a handful of times. V gene TRBV7-2 combines with J gene TRBJ1-6, with 10 bases identical to TRBD1. V gave up 7 bases and J gave up 8 bases; unmatched junction bases: 5. The germline CDR1 and CDR2 sequences are SGHTA and FQGNSA. The CDR3 has 14 residues. Written as DNA, the CDR3 is TGTGCCAGCACCCAGGGGACAGGGGATTCACCCCTCCACTTT. Translation gives CASTQGTGDSPLHF.

This clonotype was seen more than once but under ten times. The chain uses TRBV9 and TRBJ2-2; unclear D gene. The CDR3 extends over 15 amino acids. The germline V and J ends were trimmed by 4 bases and 2 bases, with 12 bases remaining between them. The germline gives CDR1 SGDLS, CDR2 YYNGEE. The CDR3 sequence: CASSPKEINTGELFF. CDR3 nucleotides: TGTGCCAGCAGCCCCAAAGAGATAAACACCGGGGAGCTGTTTTTT.

The chain carries TRBV2 and TRBJ1-5; D gene uncertain. The V and J ends lost 3 bases and 0 bases respectively, with 9 bases between them. The CDR3 is 15 residues long. Germline V lookup: CDR1 SNHLY, CDR2 FYNNEI. CDR3 sequence: CASSERLASNQPQHF. The CDR3, as DNA: TGTGCCAGCAGTGAGAGGTTGGCTAGCAATCAGCCCCAGCATTTT.

The table lists this clonotype with a few counts. This chain links TRBV5-1 with TRBJ1-1, with unresolved D. CDR3 length: 14 amino acids. Germline lookup yields CDR1 SGHRS and CDR2 YFSETQ. The germline V and J ends were trimmed by 0 bases and 0 bases, with 6 bases remaining between them. The CDR3: CASSLVFMNTEAFF. CDR3 bases: TGCGCCAGCAGCTTGGTTTTCATGAACACTGAAGCTTTCTTT.

This clonotype was detected only a few times. This chain connects TRBV20-1 to TRBJ2-7; TRBD2 aligns across 13 bases. From germline, CDR1 is DFQATT and CDR2 SNEGSKA (reference sequence). V was clipped by 6 bases and J by 5 bases; unmatched bases: 7. The CDR3 length is 14 residues. The CDR3 DNA reads TGCAGTGCCCTAGGACTAGCGGGAGCTAACGAGCAGTACTTC. The encoded protein is CSALGLAGANEQYF.

CDR3 DNA: TGTGCCAGCTTAGAAGAGACCCAGTACTTC. This sequence encodes CASLEETQYF. The chain carries TRBV2 and TRBJ2-5; D gene ambiguous. CDR1 and CDR2 from the germline V gene are SNHLY and FYNNEI. Trimming took off 8 bases at V and 3 bases at J, with 4 bases between the two ends. The CDR3 runs to 10 residues. The variable domain in full, completed from reference TRBV2 and TRBJ2-5, reads EPEVTQTPSHQVTQMGQEVILRCVPISNHLYFYWYRQILGQKVEFLVSFYNNEISEKSEIFDDQFSVERPDGSNFTLKIRSTKLEDSAMYFCASLEETQYFGPGTRLLVL.

This chain joins TRBV7-2 and TRBJ2-3; tentatively, D is TRBD2 (5 bases). Trimming removed 6 bases at V and 3 bases at J, with 16 bases between. This CDR3 is 15 amino acids long. The germline CDR1 and CDR2 sequences are SGHTA and FQGNSA. CDR3 residues: CASSFRRTFTDTQYF. For the CDR3, the DNA is TGTGCCAGCAGTTTTCGGAGGACTTTTACAGATACGCAGTATTTT. Using reference TRBV7-2 and TRBJ2-3 for the parts outside the CDR3, the full variable domain is GAGVSQSPSNKVTEKGKDVELRCDPISGHTALYWYRQSLGQGLEFLIYFQGNSAPDKSGLPSDRFSAERTGGSVSTLTIQRTQQEDSAVYLCASSFRRTFTDTQYFGPGTRLTVL.

The chain employs TRBV7-9 and TRBJ1-1, with D possibly TRBD1 on 6 matching bases. CDR3 length: 13 amino acids. Germline CDR1 SEHNR, CDR2 FQNEAQ (reference sequence). DNA for the CDR3: TGTGCTCACAAAGCGGGGGGCTTGACTGAAGCTTTCTTT. It encodes CAHKAGGLTEAFF.

The J gene is TRBJ1-1, the V gene TRBV5-4; 7 positions match TRBD1. The germline CDR1 and CDR2 sequences are SGHNT and YYREEE (reference sequence). After removal of 0 bases from V and 4 bases from J, the junction contained 3 bases not matched to a gene. This CDR3 is 14 amino acids long. The CDR3 is CASSLVRGGTEAFF. CDR3 nucleotide sequence: TGTGCCAGCAGCTTGGTCAGGGGGGGCACTGAAGCTTTCTTT.

This clonotype was picked up a small number of times. The V gene is TRBV10-2, the J gene TRBJ2-7; 8 bases are a match to TRBD1. J was trimmed by 4 bases and V by 6 bases; bases with no gene match: 2. This CDR3 is 12 amino acids long. CDR1 and CDR2 (germline): WSHSY, SAAADI. CDR3 sequence: CASSDRGYEQYF. DNA of the CDR3: TGCGCCAGCAGCGACAGGGGTTACGAGCAGTACTTC.

This chain joins TRBV10-3 and TRBJ2-3, with 9 bases matching TRBD2. The germline V gene encodes CDR1 ENHRY and CDR2 SYGVKD. Unmatched junction bases numbered 11, after V lost 3 bases and J lost 4 bases. The CDR3 totals 17 residues. The CDR3 DNA is TGTGCCATCAGTGACCCTGGGTCAGCGGGGGGCTCAGATACGCAGTATTTT. Encoded protein: CAISDPGSAGGSDTQYF.

This clonotype was counted many times. The CDR3 is CASSPSRAGNPNTDTQYF. As DNA, the CDR3 is TGTGCCAGCAGCCCGAGTCGAGCGGGGAACCCAAACACAGATACGCAGTATTTT. The chain couples TRBV9 to TRBJ2-3, with TRBD2 matching over 7 bases. The CDR3 covers 18 residues. The V and J ends lost 4 bases and 2 bases, in that order; junction bases with no gene match: 16. Per the germline V gene, CDR1 is SGDLS and CDR2 is YYNGEE.

V is TRBV19 and J is TRBJ1-4; 7 positions match TRBD1. J gave up 3 bases and V 0 bases, and 7 bases lay outside the gene matches. Germline V CDR1 and CDR2: LNHDA, SQIVND (reference sequence). CDR3 length: 17 amino acids. The CDR3 DNA follows: TGTGCCAGTAGTATAGATGTCAGGGGGACAGCTAATGAAAAACTGTTTTTT. Translating gives CASSIDVRGTANEKLFF. Full variable domain (missing parts from reference TRBV19 and TRBJ1-4): DGGITQSPKYLFRKEGQNVTLSCEQNLNHDAMYWYRQDPGQGLRLIYYSQIVNDFQKGDIAEGYSVSREKKESFPLTVTSAQKNPTAFYLCASSIDVRGTANEKLFFGSGTQLSVL.

Written as DNA, the CDR3 is TGCAGTGCTGGCATTAATGAGCAGTTCTTC. It specifies CSAGINEQFF. The V gene is TRBV20-1, the J gene TRBJ2-1; no reliable D call. CDR1 and CDR2 (germline): DFQATT, SNEGSKA (reference sequence). Trimming removed 5 bases at V and 7 bases at J, with 6 bases between. The CDR3 extends over 10 amino acids.

This chain connects TRBV30 to TRBJ1-3, with D perhaps matching TRBD1 (5 bases). The V end was cut by 0 bases, the J end by 6 bases, with 9 bases between. The CDR3 has 13 residues. Germline lookup yields CDR1 GTSNPN and CDR2 SVGIG (reference sequence). The CDR3 loop reads CAWSVQVVNTIYF. The CDR3, as DNA: TGTGCCTGGAGTGTACAGGTCGTAAACACCATATATTTT.

This chain uses TRBV27 with TRBJ2-5; 7 bases fit TRBD1. CDR1 is MNHEY, CDR2 SMNVEV, per germline (reference sequence). The V segment lost 4 bases and the J segment 4 bases; nucleotides outside the gene matches: 12. This CDR3 region has 16 residues. The CDR3, as DNA: TGTGCCAGCAGTTCAATTACGACAGGGCAAGGAGAGACCCAGTACTTC. It codes for CASSSITTGQGETQYF.

The rearrangement joins TRBV5-6 to TRBJ2-1; possible D gene TRBD1, 6 bases. There are 14 residues in the CDR3. Trimming left V 0 bases short and J 6 bases short, with 10 bases between. Germline V gene sequence: CDR1 SGHDT, CDR2 YYEEEE. The CDR3 region has the DNA TGTGCCAGCAGCTTGGGGACAGTTCGCAATGAGCAGTTCTTC. The encoded protein is CASSLGTVRNEQFF.

In the case of this clonotype: It may be a read error: a sequence one base away is much more abundant. This sequence joins TRBV10-1 and TRBJ2-2; D gene ambiguous. Germline V gene data show CDR1 as WNHNN and CDR2 as SYGVQD (reference sequence). The CDR3 has 14 amino acids. The CDR3 loop is CASSDSLNIGELFF. CDR3 DNA: TGCGCCAGCAGTGATAGCCTCAACATCGGGGAGCTGTTTTTT.

The sample holds many counts of this clonotype. This chain uses TRBV5-1 with TRBJ2-7; 9 bases fit TRBD1. The CDR3 covers 13 residues. Germline V CDR1 and CDR2: SGHRS, YFSETQ. This chain's CDR3 is CASGQGSSYEQYF. CDR3 nucleotide sequence: TGCGCTAGTGGACAGGGGAGCTCCTACGAGCAGTACTTC.

The chain carries TRBV5-6 and TRBJ2-2, with a tentative D call TRBD1 (5 bases). Germline CDR1 reads SGHDT; CDR2 reads YYEEEE. Between the trimmed V and J ends, which lost 4 bases and 4 bases, there was a span of 8 bases. This CDR3 is built from 13 residues. The CDR3 DNA reads as TGTGCCAGCAGCCGACAGCTCACCGGGGAGCTGTTTTTT. This sequence encodes CASSRQLTGELFF.